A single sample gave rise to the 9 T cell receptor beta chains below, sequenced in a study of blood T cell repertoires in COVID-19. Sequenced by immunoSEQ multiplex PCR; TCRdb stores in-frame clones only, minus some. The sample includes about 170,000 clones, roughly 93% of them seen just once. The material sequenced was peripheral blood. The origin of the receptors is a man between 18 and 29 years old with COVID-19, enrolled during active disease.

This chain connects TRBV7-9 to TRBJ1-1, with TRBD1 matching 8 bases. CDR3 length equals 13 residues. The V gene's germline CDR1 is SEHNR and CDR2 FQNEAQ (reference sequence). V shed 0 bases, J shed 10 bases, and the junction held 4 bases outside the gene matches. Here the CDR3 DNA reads TGTGCCAGCAGCTTAGCTCAGGGGGCGCGAGCTTTCTTT. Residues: CASSLAQGARAFF.

The CDR3 region has the DNA TGCGCCAGCAGCCAAGATCTGACGGGAGAGCAGTTCTTC. Protein product: CASSQDLTGEQFF. The chain has TRBV4-3 and TRBJ2-1; D is possibly TRBD2 (5 bases). Germline assignment: CDR1 LGHNA and CDR2 YSLEER. CDR3 size: 13 residues. V dropped 0 bases and J dropped 10 bases, with 10 bases sitting between them.

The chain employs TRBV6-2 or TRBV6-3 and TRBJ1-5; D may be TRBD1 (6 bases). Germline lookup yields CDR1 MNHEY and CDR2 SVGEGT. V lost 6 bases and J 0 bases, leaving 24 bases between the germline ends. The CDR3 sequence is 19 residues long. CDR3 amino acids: CASSQADRWTFYSNQPQHF. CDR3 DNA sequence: TGTGCCAGCAGCCAAGCTGACAGGTGGACTTTCTATAGCAATCAGCCCCAGCATTTT.

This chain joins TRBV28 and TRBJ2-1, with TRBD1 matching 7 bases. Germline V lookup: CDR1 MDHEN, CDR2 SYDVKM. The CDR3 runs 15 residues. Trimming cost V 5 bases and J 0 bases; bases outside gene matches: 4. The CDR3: CASSEQGPSYNEQFF. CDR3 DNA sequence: TGTGCCAGCAGTGAACAGGGGCCCTCCTACAATGAGCAGTTCTTC.

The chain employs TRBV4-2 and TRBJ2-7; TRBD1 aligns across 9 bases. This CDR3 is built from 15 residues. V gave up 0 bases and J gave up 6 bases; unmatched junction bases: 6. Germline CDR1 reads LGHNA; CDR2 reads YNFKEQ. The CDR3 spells CASSQEWTGVGEQYF. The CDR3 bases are TGTGCCAGCAGCCAAGAGTGGACAGGGGTTGGCGAGCAGTACTTC.

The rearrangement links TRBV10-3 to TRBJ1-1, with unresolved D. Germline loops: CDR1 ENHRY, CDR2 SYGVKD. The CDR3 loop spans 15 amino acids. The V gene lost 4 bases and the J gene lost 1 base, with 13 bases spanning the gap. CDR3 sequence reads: CAISVSDPPNTEAFF. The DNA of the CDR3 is TGTGCCATCAGTGTTAGCGACCCACCGAACACTGAAGCTTTCTTT.

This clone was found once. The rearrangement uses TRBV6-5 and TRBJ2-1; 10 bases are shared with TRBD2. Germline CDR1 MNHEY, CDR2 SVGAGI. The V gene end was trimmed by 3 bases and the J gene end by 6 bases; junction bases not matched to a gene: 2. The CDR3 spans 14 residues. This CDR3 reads CASSYRLAGNEQFF. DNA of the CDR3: TGTGCCAGCAGTTATAGACTAGCGGGCAATGAGCAGTTCTTC.

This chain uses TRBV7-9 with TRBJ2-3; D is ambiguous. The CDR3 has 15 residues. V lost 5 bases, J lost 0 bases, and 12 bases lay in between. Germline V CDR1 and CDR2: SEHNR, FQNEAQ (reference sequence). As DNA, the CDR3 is TGTGCCAGCAGCCCAACACCCGGGAGCACAGATACGCAGTATTTT. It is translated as CASSPTPGSTDTQYF.

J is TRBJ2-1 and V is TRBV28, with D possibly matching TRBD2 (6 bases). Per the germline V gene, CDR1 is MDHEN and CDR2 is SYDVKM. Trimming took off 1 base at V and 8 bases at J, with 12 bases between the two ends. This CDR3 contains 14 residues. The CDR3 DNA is TGTGCCAGCAGTTTATTGGAGGGGAGGCATGAGCAGTTCTTC. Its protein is CASSLLEGRHEQFF.